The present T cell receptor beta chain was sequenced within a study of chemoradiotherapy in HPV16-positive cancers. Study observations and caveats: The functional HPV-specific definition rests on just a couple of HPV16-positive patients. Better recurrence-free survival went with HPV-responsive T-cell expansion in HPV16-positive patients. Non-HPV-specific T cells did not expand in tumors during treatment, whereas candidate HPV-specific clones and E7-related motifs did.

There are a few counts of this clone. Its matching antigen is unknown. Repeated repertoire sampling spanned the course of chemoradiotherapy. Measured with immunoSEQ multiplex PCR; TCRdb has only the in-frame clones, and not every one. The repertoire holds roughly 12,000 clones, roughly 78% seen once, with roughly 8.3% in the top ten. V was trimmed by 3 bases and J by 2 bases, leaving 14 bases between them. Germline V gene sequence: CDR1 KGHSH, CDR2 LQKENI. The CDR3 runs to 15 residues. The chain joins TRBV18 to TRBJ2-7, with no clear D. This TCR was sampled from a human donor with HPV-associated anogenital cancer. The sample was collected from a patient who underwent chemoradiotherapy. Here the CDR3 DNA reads TGTGCCAGCTCACCTCGAGGTAGTTCCCCCTACGAGCAGTACTTC. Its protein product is CASSPRGSSPYEQYF.